The clone carrying this T cell receptor beta chain was seen only once. This sample was taken from a study of cytomegalovirus exposure and HLA in healthy donors. The PCR ran on 60 Vbeta and 13 Jbeta primers. Authors' processing steps: Approximately 78 million unique TCR beta chains, about 10 million of them shared, were counted by a later analysis. Sequencing was performed with immunoSEQ multiplex PCR; in TCRdb, only in-frame clones are kept and a portion is missing. The V and J calls and the clone size are those of that table, but D and trimming were determined from the DNA. In the table there are about 150,000 clones, 60% to 80% of which are singletons. This TCR was sampled from a male donor in good health and CMV-seronegative. Specimen: PBMCs.

The CDR3 DNA is TGTGCCAGCAGCCCAAGGGGGAGGGTTGGGCAGCCCCAGCATTTT. This encodes CASSPRGRVGQPQHF. The chain uses TRBV9 and TRBJ1-5; perhaps TRBD1 as D (6 bases). The CDR3 spans 15 residues. Germline CDR1 SGDLS, CDR2 YYNGEE. V was trimmed by 4 bases and J by 7 bases, leaving 18 bases between them.